This TCR beta chain appears in the sequencing data of a study of blood T cells in healthy people across ages. Study findings and constraints: The study regarded diversity estimates from one million T cells as underestimates.

They isolated at least 7 million PBMCs from each sample. Through a sample-barcoded 5' primer and a J-beta primer mix, a second PCR was run for roughly 7 to 11 cycles. Each cDNA molecule was tagged by a template-switch adaptor with 12 random nucleotides. A minimum of 3 million CDR3-containing paired-end reads was obtained for each sample. TCRdb ran MiXCR on the 5' RACE reads and lists one entry per CDR3 protein. The sample consists of about 830,000 distinct CDR3 sequences, 62% of them appearing once. Concerning this clonotype: Its antigen remains unidentified.

This CDR3 has 13 amino acids. Germline CDR1 is SGHNT and CDR2 is YENEEA. V was clipped by 1 base and J by 5 bases, with 6 bases between them. V usage is TRBV11-3 and J usage is TRBJ2-1; D is uncertain. Input material: blood. This receptor was obtained from a man under 40 in good health. The CDR3 DNA sequence: TGTGCCAGCAGCTTAGCTGATCACAATGAGCAGTTCTTC. Translated, it gives CASSLADHNEQFF.